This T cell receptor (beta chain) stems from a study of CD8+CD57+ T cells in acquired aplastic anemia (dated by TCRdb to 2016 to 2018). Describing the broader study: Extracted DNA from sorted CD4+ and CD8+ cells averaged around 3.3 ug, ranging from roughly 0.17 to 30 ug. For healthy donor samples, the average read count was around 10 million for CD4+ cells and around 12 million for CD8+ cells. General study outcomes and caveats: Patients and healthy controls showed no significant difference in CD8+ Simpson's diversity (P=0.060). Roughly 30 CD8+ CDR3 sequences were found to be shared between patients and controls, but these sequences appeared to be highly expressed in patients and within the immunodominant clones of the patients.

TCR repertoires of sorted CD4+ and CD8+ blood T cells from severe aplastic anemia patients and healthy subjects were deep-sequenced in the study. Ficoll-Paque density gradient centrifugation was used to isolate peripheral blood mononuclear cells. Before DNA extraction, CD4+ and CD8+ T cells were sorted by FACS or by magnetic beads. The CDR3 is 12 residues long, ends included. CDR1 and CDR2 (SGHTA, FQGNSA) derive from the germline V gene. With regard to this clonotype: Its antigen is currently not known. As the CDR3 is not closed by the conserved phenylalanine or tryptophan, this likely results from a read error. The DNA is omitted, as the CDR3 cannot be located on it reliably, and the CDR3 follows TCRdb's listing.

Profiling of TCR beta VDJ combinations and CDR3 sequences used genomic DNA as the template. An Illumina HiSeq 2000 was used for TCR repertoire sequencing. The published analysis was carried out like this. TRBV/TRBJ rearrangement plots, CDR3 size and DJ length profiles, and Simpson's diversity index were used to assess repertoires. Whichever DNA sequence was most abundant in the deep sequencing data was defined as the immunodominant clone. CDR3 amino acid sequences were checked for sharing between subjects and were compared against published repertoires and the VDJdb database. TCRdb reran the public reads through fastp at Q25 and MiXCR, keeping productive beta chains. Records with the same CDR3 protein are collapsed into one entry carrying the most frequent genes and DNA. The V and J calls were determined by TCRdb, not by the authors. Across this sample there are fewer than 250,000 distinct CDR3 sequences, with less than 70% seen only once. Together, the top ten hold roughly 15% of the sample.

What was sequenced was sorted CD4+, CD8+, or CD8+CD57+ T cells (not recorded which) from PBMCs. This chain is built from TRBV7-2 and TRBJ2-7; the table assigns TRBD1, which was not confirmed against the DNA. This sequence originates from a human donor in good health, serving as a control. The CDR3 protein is CAGGQGVYERYL.